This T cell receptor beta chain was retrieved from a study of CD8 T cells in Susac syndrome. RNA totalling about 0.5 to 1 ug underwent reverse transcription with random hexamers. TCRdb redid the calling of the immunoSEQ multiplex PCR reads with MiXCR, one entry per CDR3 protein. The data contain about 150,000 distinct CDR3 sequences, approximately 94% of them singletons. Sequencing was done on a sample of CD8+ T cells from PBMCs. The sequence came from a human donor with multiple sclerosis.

The DNA of the CDR3 is TGTGCCACCGGACAGGGGAGCCATGGCTACACCTTC. Translating gives CATGQGSHGYTF. This chain connects TRBV2 to TRBJ1-2; TRBD1 matches 9 bases. V dropped 10 bases and J dropped 6; count of bases not matched to a gene: 6. CDR3 size: 12 residues. CDR1 and CDR2 (germline): SNHLY, FYNNEI.